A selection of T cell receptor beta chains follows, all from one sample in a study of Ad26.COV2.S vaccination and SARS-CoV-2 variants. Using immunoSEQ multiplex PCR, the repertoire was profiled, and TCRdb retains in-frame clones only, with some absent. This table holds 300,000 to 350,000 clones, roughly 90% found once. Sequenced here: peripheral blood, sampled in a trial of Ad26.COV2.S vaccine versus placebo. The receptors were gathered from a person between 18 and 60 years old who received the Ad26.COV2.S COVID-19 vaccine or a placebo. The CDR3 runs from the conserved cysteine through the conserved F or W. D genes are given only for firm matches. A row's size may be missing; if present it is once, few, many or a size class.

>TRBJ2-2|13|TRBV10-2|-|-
TGCGCGGGTGGGGGATCGAACACCGGGGAGCTGTTTTTT
CAGGGSNTGELFF
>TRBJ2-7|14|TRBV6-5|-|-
TGTGCCAGCAGGGAGCGAGGGGAGAAGCACGAGCAGTACTTC
CASRERGEKHEQYF
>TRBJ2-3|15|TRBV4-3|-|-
TGCGCCAGCAGCCTTCAAGGGGGAGCGTCCCCTACGCAGTATTTT
CASSLQGGASPTQYF
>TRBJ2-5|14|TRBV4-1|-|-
TGCGCCAGCAGCCCCCTGAGGGGCCAAGAGACCCAGTACTTC
CASSPLRGQETQYF
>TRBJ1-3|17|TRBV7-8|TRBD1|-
TGTGCCAGCAGCTTAGCCAGGTGGACAGGGACGGGAAACACCATATATTTT
CASSLARWTGTGNTIYF
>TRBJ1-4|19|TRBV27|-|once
TGTGCCAGCAGTTTATCGATAAAAGGTTCCTGGGGGACTAATGAAAAACTGTTTTTT
CASSLSIKGSWGTNEKLFF
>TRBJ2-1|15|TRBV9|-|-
TGTGCCAGCAGCGGCGGAAGAGACACCTACAATGAGCAGTTCTTC
CASSGGRDTYNEQFF
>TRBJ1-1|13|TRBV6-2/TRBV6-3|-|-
TGTGCCAGCAGTCCACACGGGACATCTGAAGCTTTCTTT
CASSPHGTSEAFF
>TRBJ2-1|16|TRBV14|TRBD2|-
TGTGCCAGCAGCGCACGGACTAGCGGGGGACCCAATGAGCAGTTCTTC
CASSARTSGGPNEQFF
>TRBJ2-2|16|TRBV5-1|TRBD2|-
TGCGCCAGCAGCCCTGGGACTAGCGCTAACACCGGGGAGCTGTTTTTT
CASSPGTSANTGELFF
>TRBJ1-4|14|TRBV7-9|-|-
TGTGCCAGCAGCCGTGAGGGACCTAATGAAAAACTGTTTTTT
CASSREGPNEKLFF
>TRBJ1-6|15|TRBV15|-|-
TGTGCCACCAGCGATGGGCCGAGGGGTAATTCACCCCTCCACTTT
CATSDGPRGNSPLHF
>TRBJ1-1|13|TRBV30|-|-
TGTGCCTGGGAGAAAGTGAGGAACACTGAAGCTTTCTTT
CAWEKVRNTEAFF
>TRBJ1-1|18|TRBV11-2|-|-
TGTGCCAGCAGCTTAGACTTTGGAACGGGGGCCGGCGGTGACTCGGCTTTCTTT
CASSLDFGTGAGGDSAFF
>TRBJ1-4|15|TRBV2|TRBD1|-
TGTGCCAGCAGGGGACAGGGGAGTCCTAATGAAAAACTGTTTTTT
CASRGQGSPNEKLFF
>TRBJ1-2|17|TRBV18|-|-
TGTGCCAGCTCACCACCATCCCACTCTGGAGGGGTGGGTGGCTACACCTTC
CASSPPSHSGGVGGYTF
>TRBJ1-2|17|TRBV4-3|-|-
TGCGCCAGCAGCCAAGAAGGAACGGTCCGGGGGGGGTATGGCTACACCTTC
CASSQEGTVRGGYGYTF
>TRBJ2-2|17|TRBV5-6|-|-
TGTGCCAGCAGCTTGGTAGAGGGACTCTCGAACACCGGGGAGCTGTTTTTT
CASSLVEGLSNTGELFF
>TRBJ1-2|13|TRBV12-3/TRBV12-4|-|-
TGTGCCAGCAGCTGGGAAGCTAACTATGGCTACACCTTC
CASSWEANYGYTF
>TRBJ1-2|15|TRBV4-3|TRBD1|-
TGCGCCAGCAGCCAAGATGGGGGACAGAGCTATGGCTACACCTTC
CASSQDGGQSYGYTF
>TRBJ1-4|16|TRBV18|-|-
TGTGCCAGCTCCCCCCTCGCGGGTGCAACTAATGAAAAACTGTTTTTT
CASSPLAGATNEKLFF
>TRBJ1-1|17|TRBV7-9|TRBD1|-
TGTGCCAGCAGCTTATCAAGAGCCCGGGGAGGGGGCATTGAAGCTTTCTTT
CASSLSRARGGGIEAFF
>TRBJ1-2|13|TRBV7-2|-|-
TGTGCCAGCAGCTTAGCGGGGGTTTTCGGCTACACCTTC
CASSLAGVFGYTF
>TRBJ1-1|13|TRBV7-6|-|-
TGTGCCAGCAGCGGCCAACAGGGCACTGAAGCTTTCTTT
CASSGQQGTEAFF
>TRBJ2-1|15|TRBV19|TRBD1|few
TGTGCCAGTAGACTTAGAAGGGGGCTCCACAATGAGCAGTTCTTC
CASRLRRGLHNEQFF
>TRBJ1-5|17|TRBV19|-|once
TGTGCCAGTAGTATAGGAGGTGCCGGTTATAGCAATCAGCCCCAGCATTTT
CASSIGGAGYSNQPQHF
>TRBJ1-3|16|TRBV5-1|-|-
TGCGCCAGCAGCTTGGACCCGAGTAGCTCTGGAAACACCATATATTTT
CASSLDPSSSGNTIYF
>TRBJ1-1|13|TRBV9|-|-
TGTGCCAGCAGCGTAGGGGCGCGGGAAGAAGCTTTCTTT
CASSVGAREEAFF
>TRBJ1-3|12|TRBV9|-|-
TGTGCCAGCAGTCCGGGAGGAAACACCATATATTTT
CASSPGGNTIYF
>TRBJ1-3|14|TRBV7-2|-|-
TGTGCCAGCAGCTTAGATGAAGGGCGGAACACCATATATTTT
CASSLDEGRNTIYF
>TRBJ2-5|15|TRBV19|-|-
TGTGCCAGTAGTATTGGTACAAGAGGGAAAGAGACCCAGTACTTC
CASSIGTRGKETQYF
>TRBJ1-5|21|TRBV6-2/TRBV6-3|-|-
TGTGCCAGCAGTTACTCATGGGGGGGGCGAATGGCAAAATATAGCAATCAGCCCCAGCATTTT
CASSYSWGGRMAKYSNQPQHF
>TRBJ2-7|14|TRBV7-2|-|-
TGTGCCAGCAGCTCGAGGGTGTATTCCTACGAGCAGTACTTC
CASSSRVYSYEQYF
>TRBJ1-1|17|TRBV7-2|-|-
TGTGCCAGCAGCCCGCAGGCCACCTCACTCTGGAACACTGAAGCTTTCTTT
CASSPQATSLWNTEAFF
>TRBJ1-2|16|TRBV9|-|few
TGTGCCAGCAGCGTAGCGCAGGGTTCCATTAACTATGGCTACACCTTC
CASSVAQGSINYGYTF
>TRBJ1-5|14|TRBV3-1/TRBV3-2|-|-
TGTGCCAGCAGCCAACTCTGGGATAGTCAGCCCCAGCATTTT
CASSQLWDSQPQHF
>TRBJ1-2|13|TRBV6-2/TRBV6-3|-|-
TGTGCCAGCAGTGGACAGCGATCCTATGGCTACACCTTC
CASSGQRSYGYTF
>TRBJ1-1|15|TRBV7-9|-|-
TGTGCCAGCAGCTTAGTGCAGGGAGTGAACACTGAAGCTTTCTTT
CASSLVQGVNTEAFF
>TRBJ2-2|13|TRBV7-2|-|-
TGTGCCAGCAGAGGGACGAACACCGGGGAGCTGTTTTTT
CASRGTNTGELFF
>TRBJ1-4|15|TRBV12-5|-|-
TGTGCTAGTGGTTCCTCGACCCGGCATAATGAAAAACTGTTTTTT
CASGSSTRHNEKLFF
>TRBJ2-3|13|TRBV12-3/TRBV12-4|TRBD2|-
TGTGCCAGCAGTCTATGGGGGGGGGATACGCAGTATTTT
CASSLWGGDTQYF
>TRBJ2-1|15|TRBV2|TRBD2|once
TGTGCCAGCAGTCCGGGTAGCGGGAGTGTGGATGAGCAGTTCTTC
CASSPGSGSVDEQFF
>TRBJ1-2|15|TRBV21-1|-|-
TGTGCCAGCTTCTCTACAGCGTCAAACTTCTATGGCTACACCTTC
CASFSTASNFYGYTF
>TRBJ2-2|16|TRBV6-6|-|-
TGTGCCAGCAGTCCGTGGACCGGGACGAGGGCCGGGGAGCTGTTTTTT
CASSPWTGTRAGELFF
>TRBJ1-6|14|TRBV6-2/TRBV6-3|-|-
TGTGCCAGCAGTTTACTACCGACTAATTCACCCCTCCACTTT
CASSLLPTNSPLHF
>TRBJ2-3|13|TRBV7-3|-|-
TGTGCCAGCAAGGGCGCGACCACAGATACGCAGTATTTT
CASKGATTDTQYF
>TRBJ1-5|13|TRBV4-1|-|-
TGCGCCAGCAGCCAAGATCGTAGGCAGCCCCAGCATTTT
CASSQDRRQPQHF